This paragraph covers one T cell receptor (beta chain) sequence. Assay used: immunoSEQ multiplex PCR; TCRdb lists only in-frame clones, some missing. Of 290,000 or so clones in the sample, 75% to 90% were seen once. This sample is drawn from a study of blood T cell repertoires in COVID-19. The CDR3 is made up of 13 amino acids. V was pared by 1 base and J by 3 bases, with 7 bases between. Germline V lookup: CDR1 MGHRA, CDR2 YSYEKL. V and J are TRBV4-1 and TRBJ2-7, with no clear D. This receptor was identified in a man younger than 35 with active or convalescent COVID-19. Sequencing was done on a sample of peripheral blood. CDR3 DNA: TGCGCCAGCAGCCAAGTTGTAAACTACGAGCAGTACTTC. The encoded protein is CASSQVVNYEQYF.